One sample yielded the 32 T cell receptor beta chains listed below, sequenced in a study of blood T cell repertoires in COVID-19. The protocol was immunoSEQ multiplex PCR, while the TCRdb copy is restricted to in-frame clones and leaves out a portion. Of roughly 400,000 clones in the sample, about 89% were seen once. The sample consisted of peripheral blood. These receptors were obtained from a woman aged 60 to 75 with COVID-19, enrolled during active disease.

The V and J genes are TRBV5-1 and TRBJ2-1; D remains ambiguous. The germline CDR1 and CDR2 sequences are SGHRS and YFSETQ. Trimming left V 4 bases short and J 0 bases short, with 11 bases between. This CDR3 comprises 15 residues. This chain's CDR3 is CASSPPLGSYNEQFF. DNA of the CDR3: TGCGCCAGCAGCCCCCCCCTCGGCTCCTACAATGAGCAGTTCTTC.

This clone has more than one count but fewer than ten. The chain employs TRBV7-9 and TRBJ1-1; D remains unclear. The CDR3 contains 15 residues. V was cut by 5 bases and J by 1 base, with 14 bases left in between. Germline assignment: CDR1 SEHNR and CDR2 FQNEAQ (reference sequence). The CDR3 nucleotides are TGTGCCAGCAGCATACGGGGTTTACGGAACACTGAAGCTTTCTTT. Its translation is CASSIRGLRNTEAFF.

The J gene is TRBJ2-5, the V gene TRBV5-4; D is possibly TRBD2 (7 bases). The CDR3 spans 16 residues. Germline lookup yields CDR1 SGHNT and CDR2 YYREEE (reference sequence). V was shortened by 2 bases and J by 6 bases, with 20 bases between the two germline ends. CDR3 DNA sequence: TGTGCCAGCAGCTTTGGGTCTCAGGGAGGGGGAAAGACCCAGTACTTC. Residues: CASSFGSQGGGKTQYF.

The rearrangement joins TRBV5-6 to TRBJ1-4, with a possible D match to TRBD1 (5 bases). V gave up 5 bases and J gave up 7 bases, with 15 bases separating them. This CDR3 region has 14 residues. CDR1 is SGHDT and CDR2 is YYEEEE in the germline V gene. The DNA for the CDR3 is TGTGCCAGCAGTCTCCGGGCCGGGGGTGAAAAACTGTTTTTT. Its translation: CASSLRAGGEKLFF.

This clone was picked up one time. The chain is built from TRBV6-5 and TRBJ2-7; D is perhaps TRBD2 (5 bases). V shed 10 bases and J shed 3 bases, with 13 bases lying between them. The CDR3 length is 12 residues. Germline lookup yields CDR1 MNHEY and CDR2 SVGAGI. In nucleotides, the CDR3 is TGTGCCACACGGGGTGGCGACTACGAGCAGTACTTC. Amino acids: CATRGGDYEQYF.

The V gene is TRBV9, the J gene TRBJ1-2; no reliable D call. Germline V gene lookup returns CDR1 SGDLS and CDR2 YYNGEE. The CDR3 consists of 12 residues. Trimming took 10 bases from V and 6 from J, leaving 16 bases between them. The CDR3 coding sequence is TGTGCCTTAGCGAGGGTGGTGCATGGCTACACCTTC. This encodes CALARVVHGYTF.

The chain is built from TRBV6-6 and TRBJ1-5; D may be TRBD1 (6 bases). V was clipped by 7 bases and J by 5 bases, with 15 bases between them. The CDR3 length is 14 residues. Germline loops: CDR1 MNHNY, CDR2 SVGAGI (reference sequence). Here the CDR3 reads CASTLGQKHQPQHF. CDR3 sequence (DNA): TGTGCCAGCACCCTCGGACAGAAGCATCAGCCCCAGCATTTT.

The chain carries TRBV6-5 and TRBJ2-1, with D maybe TRBD2 (5 bases). The V and J ends lost 6 bases and 7 bases respectively, with 16 bases between them. Germline V gene lookup returns CDR1 MNHEY and CDR2 SVGAGI. This CDR3 has 14 residues. The CDR3, as DNA: TGTGCCAGCAGGGCTGGAGGATATGGGAATGAGCAGTTCTTC. This gives the protein CASRAGGYGNEQFF.

This chain uses TRBV5-1 with TRBJ1-1; D is perhaps TRBD1 (6 bases). Trimming shortened V by 0 bases and J by 4 bases, and 10 bases separated the two germline ends. CDR3 length: 14 residues. CDR1 and CDR2 (germline): SGHRS, YFSETQ. In nucleotides, the CDR3 is TGCGCCAGCAGCTTGGTCACAGGGAGCACTGAAGCTTTCTTT. Residues: CASSLVTGSTEAFF.

This rearrangement joins TRBV29-1 to TRBJ2-2; TRBD2 matches at 8 bases. J was trimmed by 1 base and V by 6 bases; bases with no gene match: 4. Per the germline V gene, CDR1 is SQVTM and CDR2 is ANQGSEA. There are 14 residues in the CDR3. This chain's CDR3 is CSVRGTRNTGELFF. Written as DNA, the CDR3 is TGCAGCGTAAGGGGGACTAGGAACACCGGGGAGCTGTTTTTT.

The CDR3 sequence: CASSWTGGRSNYGYTF. The CDR3 DNA reads as TGTGCCAGCAGTTGGACAGGTGGTAGGTCTAACTATGGCTACACCTTC. The J gene is TRBJ1-2, the V gene TRBV7-9; TRBD1 aligns across 7 bases. The V and J ends lost 6 bases and 0 bases, in that order; junction bases with no gene match: 10. Germline V gene sequence: CDR1 SEHNR, CDR2 FQNEAQ (reference sequence). CDR3 length equals 16 residues. The whole variable domain, remainder taken from reference TRBV7-9 and TRBJ1-2, is DTGVSQNPRHKITKRGQNVTFRCDPISEHNRLYWYRQTLGQGPEFLTYFQNEAQLEKSRLLSDRFSAERPKGSFSTLEIQRTEQGDSAMYLCASSWTGGRSNYGYTFGSGTRLTVV.

V gene TRBV6-2 or TRBV6-3 combines with J gene TRBJ2-5; D may be TRBD2 (7 bases). Trimming stripped 4 bases from V and 4 bases from J, with 13 bases between. The CDR3 sequence is 14 residues long. Germline loops: CDR1 MNHEY, CDR2 SVGEGT. The CDR3: CASSSYGGRETQYF. DNA for the CDR3: TGTGCCAGCAGTTCATACGGGGGGCGAGAGACCCAGTACTTC.

V gene TRBV6-5 combines with J gene TRBJ1-6, with 8 bases fitting TRBD1. V shed 1 base and J 7 bases; nucleotides not matched to a gene: 3. The V gene's germline CDR1 is MNHEY and CDR2 SVGAGI. There are 15 residues in the CDR3. As DNA, the CDR3 is TGTGCCAGCAGTTACTACGGACAGGGCAATTCACCCCTCCACTTT. Protein product: CASSYYGQGNSPLHF.

The chain recombines TRBV27 with TRBJ1-2, with D possibly being TRBD1 (5 bases). CDR3 length: 14 residues. CDR1 is MNHEY and CDR2 is SMNVEV in the germline V gene (reference sequence). V lost 4 bases and J 1 base, leaving 10 bases between the germline ends. The DNA of the CDR3 is TGTGCCAGCAGTTCGGCGACAGTTAACTATGGCTACACCTTC. Protein: CASSSATVNYGYTF.

The chain couples TRBV5-4 to TRBJ2-2; possible D gene TRBD1, 5 bases. Trimming shortened V by 3 bases and J by 1 base, and 10 bases separated the two germline ends. Looked up from germline, CDR1 is SGHNT and CDR2 is YYREEE (reference sequence). The CDR3 sequence is 15 residues long. The CDR3 nucleotides are TGTGCCAGCAGCTATAGGACACTGAACACCGGGGAGCTGTTTTTT. It codes for CASSYRTLNTGELFF.

This chain connects TRBV6-6 to TRBJ2-2; 8 bases are shared with TRBD1. Germline assignment: CDR1 MNHNY and CDR2 SVGAGI (reference sequence). V shed 6 bases, J shed 6 bases, and the junction held 9 bases outside the gene matches. This CDR3 comprises 15 residues. The CDR3 region is CASRPDRAGAGELFF. In nucleotides, the CDR3 is TGTGCCAGCAGACCGGACAGGGCAGGCGCCGGGGAGCTGTTTTTT.

The rearrangement joins TRBV10-3 to TRBJ2-7; TRBD1 is a possible D gene (6 bases). The CDR3 loop spans 13 amino acids. Trimming cost V 4 bases and J 6 bases, with 13 bases left between them. Germline CDR1 ENHRY, CDR2 SYGVKD. The CDR3 loop is CAISGGQPAEQYF. DNA for the CDR3: TGTGCCATCAGTGGCGGACAGCCGGCCGAGCAGTACTTC.

This chain uses TRBV6-6 with TRBJ1-1, with D unresolved. The germline V gene encodes CDR1 MNHNY and CDR2 SVGAGI (reference sequence). Trimming left V 2 bases short and J 11 bases short, with 12 bases between. The CDR3 has 12 amino acids. The DNA for the CDR3 is TGTGCCAGCAGTTACGTCTCCTTTCAGGCTTTCTTT. Translated, it gives CASSYVSFQAFF.

The V and J genes are TRBV4-1 and TRBJ2-7; D gene ambiguous. Trimming left V 0 bases short and J 2 bases short, with 14 bases between. Germline V gene data show CDR1 as MGHRA and CDR2 as YSYEKL. CDR3 size: 16 residues. CDR3 sequence: CASSQESVPKAYEQYF. In DNA form, the CDR3 reads TGCGCCAGCAGCCAAGAATCGGTCCCGAAAGCCTACGAGCAGTACTTC.

The chain combines TRBV9 with TRBJ1-2; D is possibly TRBD1 (5 bases). Germline V gives CDR1 SGDLS, CDR2 YYNGEE. Trimming left V 5 bases short and J 3 bases short, with 14 bases between. The CDR3 is 14 residues long. CDR3 protein: CASRPQGRDYGYTF. In nucleotides, the CDR3 is TGTGCCAGCAGACCGCAGGGTAGGGACTATGGCTACACCTTC.

The V gene is TRBV3-1 (or the pseudogene TRBV3-2), the J gene TRBJ1-2, with D perhaps matching TRBD1 (5 bases). Germline CDR1 is LGHDT and CDR2 is YNNKEL (reference sequence). The CDR3 is made up of 13 amino acids. Deletions cut 4 bases from V and 8 bases from J, with 14 bases between. The CDR3 reads CASSPTGGLGYTF. DNA for the CDR3: TGTGCCAGCAGCCCTACGGGGGGACTCGGCTACACCTTC.

V and J are TRBV25-1 and TRBJ2-3, with a tentative D call TRBD2 (6 bases). Trimming stripped 11 bases from V and 8 bases from J, with 23 bases between. The CDR3 is 14 amino acids. Per the germline V gene, CDR1 is MGHDK and CDR2 is SYGVNS. CDR3 bases: TGTGCCTCGAACGGCGGGATTCATTGGAGTACGCAGTATTTT. This codes for CASNGGIHWSTQYF.

J is TRBJ2-7 and V is TRBV7-9; TRBD1 matches 7 bases. CDR3 length equals 12 residues. Germline V lookup: CDR1 SEHNR, CDR2 FQNEAQ (reference sequence). The ends lost 11 bases at V and 2 bases at J; junction bases unmatched: 6. The CDR3 DNA sequence: TGTGCCCTTTCAGGACAGGCCTACGAGCAGTACTTC. It encodes CALSGQAYEQYF.

The chain joins TRBV7-2 to TRBJ2-4; D might be TRBD1 (7 bases). The V end was cut by 1 base, the J end by 5 bases, with 12 bases between. This CDR3 has 15 amino acids. The germline gives CDR1 SGHTA, CDR2 FQGNSA. CDR3 coding DNA: TGTGCCAGCAGCTTAGGACAGGGAGGCGAAAACATTCAGTACTTC. As protein: CASSLGQGGENIQYF.

The chain combines TRBV6-1 with TRBJ1-5; 7 nucleotides match TRBD1. With 1 base clipped from V and 6 bases from J, the junction kept 12 bases outside the gene matches. Looked up from germline, CDR1 is MNHNS and CDR2 is SASEGT. CDR3 size: 17 residues. In DNA, the CDR3 is TGTGCCAGCAGTGAAGGAAGAGGAGGGGGCTGGGGTCAGCCCCAGCATTTT. This sequence encodes CASSEGRGGGWGQPQHF.

Details on this clone: At the DNA level, this CDR3 is encoded by other sequences in the same sample as well. The chain employs TRBV7-3 and TRBJ1-1; perhaps TRBD1 as D (5 bases). V was trimmed by 2 bases and J by 1 base, leaving 8 bases between them. CDR1 and CDR2 (germline): SGHTA, FQGTGA. This CDR3 has 14 amino acids. The CDR3, as DNA: TGTGCCAGCAGCTTACAGGGCACGAACACTGAAGCTTTCTTT. It is translated as CASSLQGTNTEAFF.

The chain joins TRBV9 to TRBJ1-2, with TRBD1 matching 8 bases. Germline V gene lookup returns CDR1 SGDLS and CDR2 YYNGEE. The length of the CDR3 is 15 residues. The J segment lost 7 bases and the V segment lost 0 bases, leaving 8 bases of the junction unmatched. The CDR3 protein is CASSVGGWTGFGYTF. The CDR3 coding sequence is TGTGCCAGCAGCGTAGGAGGTTGGACAGGGTTTGGCTACACCTTC.

V is TRBV2 and J is TRBJ1-1; TRBD1 agrees at 7 bases. CDR1 and CDR2 (germline): SNHLY, FYNNEI. The CDR3 loop spans 14 amino acids. The V and J ends lost 5 bases and 2 bases, in that order; junction bases with no gene match: 5. DNA of the CDR3: TGTGCCAGCAGTCGGGACAGCCAAAACACTGAAGCTTTCTTT. Amino acids: CASSRDSQNTEAFF. Combining the CDR3 with reference TRBV2 and TRBJ1-1 gives the whole variable domain EPEVTQTPSHQVTQMGQEVILRCVPISNHLYFYWYRQILGQKVEFLVSFYNNEISEKSEIFDDQFSVERPDGSNFTLKIRSTKLEDSAMYFCASSRDSQNTEAFFGQGTRLTVV.

This clone was counted between two and nine times. The chain employs TRBV13 and TRBJ2-6; 9 bases map to TRBD1. Trimming removed 5 bases from V and 4 bases from J; junction bases left unmatched: 9. This CDR3 contains 17 residues. Germline lookup yields CDR1 PRHDT and CDR2 FYEKMQ (reference sequence). The CDR3 sequence is CASSRPGTGPGANVLTF. CDR3 in DNA: TGTGCCAGCAGCCGTCCCGGGACAGGGCCCGGGGCCAACGTCCTGACTTTC.

The chain links TRBV28 to TRBJ1-5, with D unclear. Germline CDR1 MDHEN, CDR2 SYDVKM. The CDR3 extends over 15 amino acids. V dropped 2 bases and J dropped 0 bases, with 8 bases sitting between them. The CDR3 sequence: CASSLRTDSNQPQHF. In DNA form, the CDR3 reads TGTGCCAGCAGTTTAAGAACAGATAGCAATCAGCCCCAGCATTTT.

The chain combines TRBV7-3 with TRBJ2-1, with 10 bases fitting TRBD2. The CDR3 runs to 15 residues. Germline-derived CDR1 and CDR2 are SGHTA and FQGTGA. The V and J ends lost 5 bases and 8 bases, in that order; junction bases with no gene match: 9. CDR3 bases: TGTGCCAGCAGCCGAAGGCCTAGCGGGGGCGATGAGCAGTTCTTC. Encoded protein: CASSRRPSGGDEQFF.

This sequence joins TRBV7-9 and TRBJ1-3; D unclear. Germline lookup yields CDR1 SEHNR and CDR2 FQNEAQ (reference sequence). Trimming shortened V by 2 bases and J by 4 bases, and 9 bases separated the two germline ends. There are 14 residues in the CDR3. This CDR3 reads CASSLPTAGNTIYF. As DNA, the CDR3 is TGTGCCAGCAGCTTACCAACAGCCGGAAACACCATATATTTT.